This TCR beta chain derives from a study of Japanese encephalitis immunity and Zika vaccine responses. The V and J ends lost 7 bases and 4 bases respectively, with 16 bases between them. This CDR3 is built from 14 residues. Germline-derived CDR1 and CDR2 are LGHNA and YSLEER. TCRdb re-analysed the 5' RACE reads in MiXCR, keeping a single row per CDR3 protein. The sample carries about 240 distinct CDR3 sequences, around 3.6% recorded once. This clonotype was counted only a few times. Peptide pools at 0.85 to 1 ug/mL each stimulated CFSE-labeled PBMCs over a roughly six-day culture. Proliferating CD4 T cells were sorted unfixed as live CD56-CD19-CD16-CD3+CD4+ CFSE-low cells.

The specimen comprised antigen-activated CD4+ T cells from blood, cultured, sampled during a Zika inactivated vaccine study. The rearrangement uses TRBV4-3 and TRBJ1-1; D possibly corresponds to TRBD1 (5 bases). The receptor was isolated from an adult woman who received an inactivated Zika virus vaccine. Written as DNA, the CDR3 is TGCGCCAGCACCGACTGGGACGAGAGCACTGAAGCTTTCTTT. Its protein product is CASTDWDESTEAFF.